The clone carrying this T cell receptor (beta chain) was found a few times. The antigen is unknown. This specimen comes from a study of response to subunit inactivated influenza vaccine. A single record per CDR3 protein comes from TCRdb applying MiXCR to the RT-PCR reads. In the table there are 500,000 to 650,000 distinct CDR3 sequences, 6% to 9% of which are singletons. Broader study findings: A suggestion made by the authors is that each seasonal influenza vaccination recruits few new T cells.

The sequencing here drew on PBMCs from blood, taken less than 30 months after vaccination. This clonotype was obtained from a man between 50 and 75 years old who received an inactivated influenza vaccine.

The CDR3 is CASSVRADYGYTF. The CDR3 nucleotides are TGCGCCAGCAGCGTTAGGGCGGACTATGGCTACACCTTC. V and J are TRBV5-1 and TRBJ1-2; no clear D. The germline V gene has CDR1 SGHRS and CDR2 YFSETQ. Trimming stripped 4 bases from V and 3 bases from J, with 10 bases between. The CDR3 spans 13 residues.